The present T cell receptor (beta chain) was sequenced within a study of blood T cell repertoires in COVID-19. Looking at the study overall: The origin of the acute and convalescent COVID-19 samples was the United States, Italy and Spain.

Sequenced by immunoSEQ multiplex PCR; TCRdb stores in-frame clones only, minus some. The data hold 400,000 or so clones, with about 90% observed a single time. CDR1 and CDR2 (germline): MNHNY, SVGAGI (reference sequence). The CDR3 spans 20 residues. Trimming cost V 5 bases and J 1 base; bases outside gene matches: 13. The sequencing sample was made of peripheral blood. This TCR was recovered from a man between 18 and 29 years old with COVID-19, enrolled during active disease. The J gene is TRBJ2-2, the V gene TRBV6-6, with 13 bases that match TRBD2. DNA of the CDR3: TGTGCCAGCAGTCCGATCCCCGGGACTAGCGGGAAAGGGAACACCGGGGAGCTGTTTTTT. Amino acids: CASSPIPGTSGKGNTGELFF.